The T cell receptor beta chain described here comes from a study of T cell changes during pregnancy in multiple sclerosis. Germline CDR1 reads MNHEY; CDR2 reads SMNVEV (reference sequence). CDR3 length equals 14 residues. Trimming took off 4 bases at V and 3 bases at J, with 12 bases between the two ends. Sequencing used immunoSEQ multiplex PCR; TCRdb keeps in-frame clones, though not all of them. The sample lists tens of thousands of clones, roughly 90% occurring once. This specimen consisted of CD8+ T cells from peripheral blood mononuclear cells, obtained in the first trimester of pregnancy. The TCR originated in a female donor with multiple sclerosis, enrolled in a pregnancy study. The chain couples TRBV27 to TRBJ1-1; the D is unclear. CDR3 sequence reads: CASSWGRRDTEAFF. The CDR3 DNA is TGTGCCAGCAGTTGGGGAAGGAGGGACACTGAAGCTTTCTTT.